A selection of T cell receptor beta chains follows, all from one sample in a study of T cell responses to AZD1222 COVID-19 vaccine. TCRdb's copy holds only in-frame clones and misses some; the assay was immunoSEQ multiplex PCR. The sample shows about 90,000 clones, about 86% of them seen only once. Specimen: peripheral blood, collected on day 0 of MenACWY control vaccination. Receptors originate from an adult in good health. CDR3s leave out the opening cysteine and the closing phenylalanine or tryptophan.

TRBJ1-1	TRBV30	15	AWSYMTGHPRDTEAF
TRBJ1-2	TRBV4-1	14	ASSQAPGLANYGYT
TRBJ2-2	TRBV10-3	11	AISEVYPGELF
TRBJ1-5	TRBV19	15	ASSRTGTSYSNQPQH
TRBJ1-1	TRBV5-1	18	ASSLGPPAGQGWKDTEAF
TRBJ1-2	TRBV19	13	ASSAGQGNVPGYT
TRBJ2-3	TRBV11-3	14	ASSLGLAGVTDTQY
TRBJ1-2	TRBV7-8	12	ASSLDSRQVIYT
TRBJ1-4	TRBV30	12	AWSVPPYYEKLF
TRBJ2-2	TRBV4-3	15	ASSQDWGQGRPGELF
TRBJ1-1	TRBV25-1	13	ASSLLRGGNTEAF
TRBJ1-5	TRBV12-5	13	ASGPTTGGHQPQH
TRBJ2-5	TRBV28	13	ASSLRDRVQETQY
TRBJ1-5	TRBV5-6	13	ASSLGQGVNQPQH
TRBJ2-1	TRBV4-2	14	ASSPLGPKVDNEQF
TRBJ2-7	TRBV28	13	ASRSGLAGAYEQY
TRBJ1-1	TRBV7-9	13	ASNRAGTEGSEAF
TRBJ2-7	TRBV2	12	ASSRTELSYEQY
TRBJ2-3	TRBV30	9	AWSRTDTQY
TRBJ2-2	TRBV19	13	ASSLVTGITGELF
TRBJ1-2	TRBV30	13	AWSLSGLMAHGYT
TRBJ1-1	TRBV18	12	ASSPPSGRAEAF
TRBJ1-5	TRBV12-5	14	ASGFQAGLMVVSQH
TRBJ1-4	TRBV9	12	AGGGDREREKLF
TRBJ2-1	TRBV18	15	ASSPAVSISSYNEQF
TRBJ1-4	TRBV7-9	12	ASCVAQGGEKLF
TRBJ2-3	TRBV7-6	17	ASSLPSSGGPTSTDTQY
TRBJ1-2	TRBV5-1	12	ASSVDRASYGYT
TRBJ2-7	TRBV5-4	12	ASSPRTGGLEQY
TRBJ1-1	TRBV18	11	ASSPAGNTEAF
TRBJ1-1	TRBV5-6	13	ASSFPGQGDTEAF
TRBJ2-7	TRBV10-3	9	AIRDNYEQY
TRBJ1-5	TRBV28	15	ASSRTGEFFSNQPQH
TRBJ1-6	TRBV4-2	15	ASSTGGGGSYNSPLH
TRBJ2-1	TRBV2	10	ASSGQDNEQF
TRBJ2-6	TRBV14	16	ASSQVQGRYSGANVLT
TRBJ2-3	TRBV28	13	ASSLSMSGGHTWY
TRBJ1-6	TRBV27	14	ASSPIPTGVRSPLH